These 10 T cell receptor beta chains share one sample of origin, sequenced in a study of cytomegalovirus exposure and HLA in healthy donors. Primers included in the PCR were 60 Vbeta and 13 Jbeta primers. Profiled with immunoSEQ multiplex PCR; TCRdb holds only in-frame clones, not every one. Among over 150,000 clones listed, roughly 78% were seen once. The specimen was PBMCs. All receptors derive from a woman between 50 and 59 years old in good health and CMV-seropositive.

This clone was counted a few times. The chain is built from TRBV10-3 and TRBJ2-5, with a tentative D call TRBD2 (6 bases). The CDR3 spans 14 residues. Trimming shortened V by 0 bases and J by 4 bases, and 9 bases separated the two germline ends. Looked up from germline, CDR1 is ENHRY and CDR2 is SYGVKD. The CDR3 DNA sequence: TGTGCCATCAGTGAGTCGGAGGGTGGAGAGACCCAGTACTTC. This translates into CAISESEGGETQYF.

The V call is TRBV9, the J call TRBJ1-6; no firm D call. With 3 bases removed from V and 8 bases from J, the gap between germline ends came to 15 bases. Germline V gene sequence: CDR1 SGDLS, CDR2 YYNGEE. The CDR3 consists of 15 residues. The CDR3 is CASSGAGWGHSPLHF. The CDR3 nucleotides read TGTGCCAGCAGCGGAGCGGGGTGGGGTCATTCACCCCTCCACTTT.

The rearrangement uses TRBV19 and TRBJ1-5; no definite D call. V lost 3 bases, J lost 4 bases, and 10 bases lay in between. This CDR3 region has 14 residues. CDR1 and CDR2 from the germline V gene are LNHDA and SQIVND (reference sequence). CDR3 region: CASSINFSNQPQHF. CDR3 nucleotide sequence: TGTGCCAGTAGTATCAATTTTTCAAATCAGCCCCAGCATTTT. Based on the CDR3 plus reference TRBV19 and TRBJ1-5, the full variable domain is DGGITQSPKYLFRKEGQNVTLSCEQNLNHDAMYWYRQDPGQGLRLIYYSQIVNDFQKGDIAEGYSVSREKKESFPLTVTSAQKNPTAFYLCASSINFSNQPQHFGDGTRLSIL.

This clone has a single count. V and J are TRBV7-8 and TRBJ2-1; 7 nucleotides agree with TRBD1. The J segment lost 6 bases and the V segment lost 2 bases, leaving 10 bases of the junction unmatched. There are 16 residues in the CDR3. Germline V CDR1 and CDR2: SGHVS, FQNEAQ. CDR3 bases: TGTGCCAGCAGCTTAAGACAGGGAAGGGTCATCAATGAGCAGTTCTTC. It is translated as CASSLRQGRVINEQFF. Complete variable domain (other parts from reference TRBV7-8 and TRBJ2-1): GAGVSQSPRYKVAKRGQDVALRCDPISGHVSLFWYQQALGQGPEFLTYFQNEAQLDKSGLPSDRFFAERPEGSVSTLKIQRTQQEDSAVYLCASSLRQGRVINEQFFGPGTRLTVL.

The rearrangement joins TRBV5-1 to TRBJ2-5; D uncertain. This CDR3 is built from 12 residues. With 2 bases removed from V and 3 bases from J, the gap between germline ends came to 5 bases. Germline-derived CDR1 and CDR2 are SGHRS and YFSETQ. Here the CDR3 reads CASSFIKETQYF. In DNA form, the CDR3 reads TGCGCCAGCAGCTTCATCAAAGAGACCCAGTACTTC.

CDR3 protein: CASSQQENTEAFF. The DNA for the CDR3 is TGTGCCAGCAGTCAACAAGAGAACACTGAAGCTTTCTTT. V is TRBV7-7 and J is TRBJ1-1; no definite D call. V lost 6 bases, J lost 1 base, and 9 bases lay in between. The CDR3 totals 13 residues. The germline V gene has CDR1 SSHAT and CDR2 FNYEAQ (reference sequence).

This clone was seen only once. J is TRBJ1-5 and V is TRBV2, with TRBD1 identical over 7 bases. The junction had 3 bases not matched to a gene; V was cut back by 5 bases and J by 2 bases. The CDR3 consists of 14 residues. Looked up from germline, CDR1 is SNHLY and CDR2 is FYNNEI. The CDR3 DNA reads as TGTGCCAGCAGTCCCGGACAGGGCAATCAGCCCCAGCATTTT. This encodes CASSPGQGNQPQHF.

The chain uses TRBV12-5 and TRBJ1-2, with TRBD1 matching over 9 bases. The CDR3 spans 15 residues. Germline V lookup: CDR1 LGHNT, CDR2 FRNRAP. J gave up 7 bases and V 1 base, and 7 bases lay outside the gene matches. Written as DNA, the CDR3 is TGTGCTAGTGGTTTGGCATACAGGGGGCTCGGTGGCTACACCTTC. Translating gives CASGLAYRGLGGYTF. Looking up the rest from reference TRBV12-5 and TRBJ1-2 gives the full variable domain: DARVTQTPRHKVTEMGQEVTMRCQPILGHNTVFWYRQTMMQGLELLAYFRNRAPLDDSGMPKDRFSAEMPDATLATLKIQPSEPRDSAVYFCASGLAYRGLGGYTFGSGTRLTVV.

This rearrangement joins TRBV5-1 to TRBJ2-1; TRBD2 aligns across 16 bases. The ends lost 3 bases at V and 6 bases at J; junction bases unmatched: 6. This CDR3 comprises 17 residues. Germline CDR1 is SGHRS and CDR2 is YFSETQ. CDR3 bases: TGCGCCAGCAGCTCCGGGACTAGCGGGGGGGCCACCAATGAGCAGTTCTTC. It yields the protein CASSSGTSGGATNEQFF. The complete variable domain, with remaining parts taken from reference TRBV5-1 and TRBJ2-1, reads KAGVTQTPRYLIKTRGQQVTLSCSPISGHRSVSWYQQTPGQGLQFLFEYFSETQRNKGNFPGRFSGRQFSNSRSEMNVSTLELGDSALYLCASSSGTSGGATNEQFFGPGTRLTVL.

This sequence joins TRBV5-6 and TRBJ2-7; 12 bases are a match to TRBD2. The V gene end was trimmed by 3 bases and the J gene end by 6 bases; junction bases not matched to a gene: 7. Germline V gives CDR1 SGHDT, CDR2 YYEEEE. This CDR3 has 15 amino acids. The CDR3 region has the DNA TGTGCCAGCAGCTCCGGGACTAGCGGGTCCCTCGAGCAGTACTTC. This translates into CASSSGTSGSLEQYF.